This is a list of T cell receptor beta chains from one sample in a study of T cells in lung cancer brain metastases. The table came from immunoSEQ multiplex PCR; TCRdb's copy has only in-frame clones and leaves some out. The data contain about 6,000 clones, approximately 80% of them singletons. The sample consisted of tumor tissue from a brain metastasis. The receptors come from a man in his fifties or sixties with non-small cell lung cancer that had spread to the brain. The CDR3 runs from the conserved cysteine through the conserved F or W. Expanded clones are given a class, and other clones once, few, many or no size at all.

clone_size: .; v_call: TRBV7-9; cdr3_aa: CASSSYIYEQYF
clone_size: .; v_call: TRBV30; cdr3_aa: CAWTPGQGNYGYTF
clone_size: .; v_call: TRBV18; cdr3_aa: CASRGGMNTEAFF
clone_size: .; v_call: TRBV30; cdr3_aa: CAWSTRVNQPQHF
clone_size: .; v_call: TRBV7-9; cdr3_aa: CASSSNSGGTEAFF
clone_size: .; v_call: TRBV11-2; cdr3_aa: CASRSRDRNTGELFF
clone_size: once; v_call: TRBV7-9; cdr3_aa: CASSFGPSNQPQHF
clone_size: once; v_call: TRBV7-8; cdr3_aa: CASSLAGSGSYTF
clone_size: .; v_call: TRBV14; cdr3_aa: CASSLQQTSNEQFF
clone_size: .; v_call: TRBV5-5; cdr3_aa: CASSLGGGSYEQYF
clone_size: .; v_call: TRBV5-1; cdr3_aa: CASSLGQGTSYEQYF
clone_size: .; v_call: TRBV14; cdr3_aa: CASSPLWGEGSPLHF
clone_size: few; v_call: TRBV10-3; cdr3_aa: CAISDADYNSPLHF
clone_size: few; v_call: TRBV18; cdr3_aa: CASSPTGTAHYEQYF
clone_size: .; v_call: TRBV15; cdr3_aa: CATSGRTVMNTEAFF
clone_size: .; v_call: TRBV5-1; cdr3_aa: CASSLGDRMNTEAFF
clone_size: .; v_call: TRBV27; cdr3_aa: CASSGLRGRGHDTEAFF
clone_size: .; v_call: TRBV6-5; cdr3_aa: CASSYTTGVGSEAFF
clone_size: .; v_call: TRBV7-7; cdr3_aa: CASSSRPQETQYF
clone_size: few; v_call: TRBV4-2; cdr3_aa: CASSQPQGDNEQFF
clone_size: .; v_call: TRBV9; cdr3_aa: CASSRGASLSGNTIYF
clone_size: .; v_call: TRBV7-2; cdr3_aa: CASSLVGGASYNEQFF
clone_size: .; v_call: TRBV27; cdr3_aa: CASSPTDSYEQYF
clone_size: .; v_call: TRBV11-2; cdr3_aa: CASSLENTEAFF
clone_size: once; v_call: TRBV14; cdr3_aa: CASSDGTLVTEAFF
clone_size: .; v_call: TRBV19; cdr3_aa: CASSIMGLLYNEQFF
clone_size: .; v_call: TRBV7-2; cdr3_aa: CASSSQRNTEAFF
clone_size: .; v_call: TRBV9; cdr3_aa: CASGRTGTEKLFF